The 20 T cell receptor beta chains reported below all come from one sample, sequenced in a study of T cell responses to AZD1222 COVID-19 vaccine. The protocol was immunoSEQ multiplex PCR, while the TCRdb copy is restricted to in-frame clones and leaves out a portion. The table records about 110,000 clones, approximately 86% of them present only once. Sequenced here: peripheral blood, sampled on day 0 of AZD1222 vaccination. The receptors derive from an adult in good health.

The chain has TRBV5-1 and TRBJ1-1; D uncertain. The CDR3 length is 15 residues. Germline V lookup: CDR1 SGHRS, CDR2 YFSETQ. V lost 0 bases and J lost 4, with 13 bases in between. The CDR3 protein is CASSLDSIGSTEAFF. DNA for the CDR3: TGCGCCAGCAGCTTGGACTCCATAGGGAGCACTGAAGCTTTCTTT.

A single count supports this clone. The V call is TRBV7-2, the J call TRBJ2-7, with 7 nucleotides matching TRBD2. The CDR3 runs to 15 residues. Germline assignment: CDR1 SGHTA and CDR2 FQGNSA. Germline trimming cut 7 bases from V and 1 base from J; bases unmatched to any gene: 10. The CDR3 region has the DNA TGTGCCAGCACCTTGGGAGGGGCCAAGTCCTACGAGCAGTACTTC. This sequence encodes CASTLGGAKSYEQYF.

As to this clone: An end of the junction differs from the germline gene, which may be a read error. The chain couples TRBV7-2 to TRBJ2-7; 8 nucleotides match TRBD2. The CDR3 loop spans 14 amino acids. The germline CDR1 and CDR2 sequences are SGHTA and FQGNSA. CDR3 DNA: TGTGCCAGCAGCGATAGGGGGGGAGGACTAGCTAAGGACTTC. This sequence encodes CASSDRGGGLAKDF.

The chain links TRBV5-6 to TRBJ1-1; maybe TRBD1 (5 bases). CDR1 SGHDT and CDR2 YYEEEE come from the germline V gene. V lost 7 bases and J 0 bases, leaving 13 bases between the germline ends. This CDR3 has 14 amino acids. The CDR3 nucleotides read TGTGCCAGCTACTTCACAGGCTTGAACACTGAAGCTTTCTTT. Protein: CASYFTGLNTEAFF.

The V and J genes are TRBV4-1 and TRBJ2-5, with no clear D. The CDR3 has 13 amino acids. Germline V gene data show CDR1 as MGHRA and CDR2 as YSYEKL. V was trimmed by 3 bases and J by 4 bases, leaving 9 bases between them. CDR3 nucleotides: TGCGCCAGCAGCCACCTTTATCGAGAGACCCAGTACTTC. As protein: CASSHLYRETQYF.

The V gene is TRBV21-1, the J gene TRBJ1-3. TRBV21-1 is given as a pseudogene. The CDR3 is 14 amino acids. The CDR3: CASSNNVKGNTIYF. The CDR3 DNA follows: TGTGCCAGCAGCAATAACGTCAAGGGAAACACCATATATTTT.

CDR3 in DNA: TGTGCCATCAGCGTCGGGACTCCGAAAGGGACCCAGTACTTC. The encoded protein is CAISVGTPKGTQYF. The chain is built from TRBV10-3 and TRBJ2-5; D might be TRBD2 (6 bases). The CDR3 is made up of 14 amino acids. Germline-derived CDR1 and CDR2 are ENHRY and SYGVKD. Between the trimmed V and J ends, which lost 6 bases and 7 bases, there was a span of 18 bases.

CDR3 sequence reads: CASSQEGLAGASTDTQYF. The CDR3 DNA reads TGTGCCAGCAGCCAAGAGGGACTAGCGGGGGCCAGCACAGATACGCAGTATTTT. This sequence joins TRBV3-1 (or the pseudogene TRBV3-2) and TRBJ2-3; 14 bases line up with TRBD2. The CDR3 runs to 18 residues. Germline V gives CDR1 LGHDT, CDR2 YNNKEL (reference sequence). Losses at the gene ends were 0 bases for V and 0 bases for J; bases not matched to a gene: 2.

The chain joins TRBV7-9 to TRBJ2-1; D might be TRBD1 (5 bases). The CDR3 has 14 residues. CDR1 and CDR2 from the germline V gene are SEHNR and FQNEAQ (reference sequence). Trimming left V 7 bases short and J 8 bases short, with 18 bases between. The DNA for the CDR3 is TGTGCCAGCATCCAGGGAAGTAAGCGCGATGAGCAGTTCTTC. This sequence encodes CASIQGSKRDEQFF.

The genes are TRBV6-5 and TRBJ1-3, with 7 bases lining up with TRBD1. The CDR3 is 15 amino acids. V shed 9 bases, J shed 0 bases, and the junction held 8 bases outside the gene matches. In germline, CDR1 is MNHEY, CDR2 SVGAGI. In DNA form, the CDR3 reads TGTGCCAGTTGGGAGGGGGCGAACTCTGGAAACACCATATATTTT. Its translation is CASWEGANSGNTIYF.

The V gene is TRBV5-1, the J gene TRBJ2-5; 9 nucleotides agree with TRBD2. The CDR3 is made up of 17 amino acids. Looked up from germline, CDR1 is SGHRS and CDR2 is YFSETQ. V shed 4 bases and J 4 bases; nucleotides not matched to a gene: 14. CDR3 sequence (DNA): TGCGCCAGCAGCCCCGGGGCCCAGCGGGGGGCTCTAGAGACCCAGTACTTC. Its protein is CASSPGAQRGALETQYF.

The chain links TRBV12-5 to TRBJ1-1; the D gene is possibly TRBD1 (6 bases). V dropped 9 bases and J dropped 0 bases, with 11 bases sitting between them. The germline CDR1 and CDR2 sequences are LGHNT and FRNRAP. The CDR3 consists of 13 residues. The DNA for the CDR3 is TGTGCTAGCGCACAGGGCATGAACACTGAAGCTTTCTTT. Protein sequence: CASAQGMNTEAFF.

The V and J genes are TRBV2 and TRBJ1-6, with a possible D match to TRBD1 (5 bases). Germline loops: CDR1 SNHLY, CDR2 FYNNEI. Deletions cut 6 bases from V and 5 bases from J, with 11 bases between. This CDR3 has 14 residues. As DNA, the CDR3 is TGTGCCAGCAGACACCAGGGTGATAATTCACCCCTCCACTTT. It is translated as CASRHQGDNSPLHF.

The chain joins TRBV10-1 to TRBJ1-1; D is possibly TRBD1 (5 bases). Germline CDR1 and CDR2: WNHNN and SYGVQD (reference sequence). CDR3 size: 13 residues. V was cut by 10 bases and J by 8 bases, with 20 bases left in between. CDR3 residues: CATLTDGNGEAFF. The CDR3 nucleotides are TGCGCCACCCTGACAGACGGCAACGGCGAAGCTTTCTTT.

This chain joins TRBV29-1 and TRBJ2-5, with TRBD1 matching over 7 bases. The trim removed 5 bases at V and 3 bases at J, leaving 3 bases unmatched. The CDR3 is 12 residues long. From germline, CDR1 is SQVTM and CDR2 ANQGSEA. The CDR3: CSVLTGEETQYF. The CDR3, as DNA: TGCAGCGTTCTTACAGGGGAAGAGACCCAGTACTTC.

V and J are TRBV5-1 and TRBJ1-5; the D is unclear. The CDR3 runs 13 residues. From germline, CDR1 is SGHRS and CDR2 YFSETQ. V was cut by 0 bases and J by 6 bases, with 7 bases left in between. CDR3 sequence: CASSLGPFQPQHF. The DNA of the CDR3 is TGCGCCAGCAGCTTGGGACCGTTTCAGCCCCAGCATTTT.

The chain couples TRBV25-1 to TRBJ2-2; TRBD2 is a possible D gene (6 bases). This CDR3 contains 15 residues. Looked up from germline, CDR1 is MGHDK and CDR2 is SYGVNS. V lost 3 bases and J lost 4, with 12 bases in between. The CDR3 DNA follows: TGTGCCAGCAGTGATTTGCGGGGCGCCACCGGGGAGCTGTTTTTT. Protein sequence: CASSDLRGATGELFF. Full variable domain (outside the CDR3, taken from reference TRBV25-1 and TRBJ2-2): EADIYQTPRYLVIGTGKKITLECSQTMGHDKMYWYQQDPGMELHLIHYSYGVNSTEKGDLSSESTVSRIRTEHFPLTLESARPSHTSQYLCASSDLRGATGELFFGEGSRLTVL.

J is TRBJ1-6 and V is TRBV3-1 (or the pseudogene TRBV3-2); D unclear. Germline loops: CDR1 LGHDT, CDR2 YNNKEL (reference sequence). This CDR3 contains 13 residues. V lost 3 bases and J lost 6, with 6 bases in between. Here the CDR3 reads CASSQQLNSPLHF. The DNA for the CDR3 is TGTGCCAGCAGCCAGCAGCTTAATTCACCCCTCCACTTT.

CDR3 sequence: CASSGTDATNEKLFF. The CDR3 DNA follows: TGTGCCAGTAGCGGGACAGACGCAACTAATGAAAAACTGTTTTTT. The rearrangement joins TRBV19 to TRBJ1-4; TRBD1 matches at 7 bases. Germline CDR1 reads LNHDA; CDR2 reads SQIVND (reference sequence). The CDR3 runs to 15 residues. V gave up 6 bases and J gave up 0 bases; unmatched junction bases: 4.

The chain recombines TRBV2 with TRBJ1-6; D perhaps matches TRBD1 (6 bases). CDR3 length: 14 residues. Trimming cost V 4 bases and J 7 bases, with 11 bases left between them. CDR1 SNHLY and CDR2 FYNNEI come from the germline V gene. CDR3 region: CASSVGTSNSPLHF. The CDR3 coding sequence is TGTGCCAGCAGTGTTGGGACATCAAATTCACCCCTCCACTTT.